This entry concerns a single T cell receptor beta chain. The data originate from a study of blood T cell repertoires in COVID-19. The V end was cut by 6 bases, the J end by 0 bases, with 12 bases between. The CDR3 extends over 16 amino acids. Germline CDR1 is SGHAT and CDR2 is FQNNGV. Data came from immunoSEQ multiplex PCR; TCRdb stores just in-frame clones and leaves some out. The sample includes over 85,000 clones, roughly 91% seen only once; the top ten take around 4.5%. The origin of this receptor is an elderly woman with acute or convalescent COVID-19. V usage is TRBV11-2 and J usage is TRBJ2-6; D perhaps matches TRBD1 (5 bases). Sequencing was carried out using peripheral blood. CDR3 bases: TGTGCCAGCAGGCCTGACAGAAACTCTGGGGCCAACGTCCTGACTTTC. It yields the protein CASRPDRNSGANVLTF.